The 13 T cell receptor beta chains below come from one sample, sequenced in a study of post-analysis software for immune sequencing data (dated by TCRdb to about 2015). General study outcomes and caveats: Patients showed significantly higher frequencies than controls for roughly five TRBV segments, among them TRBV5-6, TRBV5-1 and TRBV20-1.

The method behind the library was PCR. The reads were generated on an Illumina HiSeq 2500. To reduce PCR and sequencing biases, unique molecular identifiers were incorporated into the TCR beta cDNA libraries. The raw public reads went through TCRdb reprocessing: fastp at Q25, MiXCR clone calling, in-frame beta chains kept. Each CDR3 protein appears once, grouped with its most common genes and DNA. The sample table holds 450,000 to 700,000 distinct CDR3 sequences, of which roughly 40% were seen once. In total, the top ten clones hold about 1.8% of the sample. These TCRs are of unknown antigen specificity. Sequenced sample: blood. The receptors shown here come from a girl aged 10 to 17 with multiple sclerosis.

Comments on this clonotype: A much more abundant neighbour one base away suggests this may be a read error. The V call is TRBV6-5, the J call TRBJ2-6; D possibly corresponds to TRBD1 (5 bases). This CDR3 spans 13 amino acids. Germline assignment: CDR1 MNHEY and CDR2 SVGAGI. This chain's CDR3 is CASSYSGADVLTF. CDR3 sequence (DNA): TGTGCCAGCAGTTACTCTGGGGCCGACGTCCTGACTTTC.

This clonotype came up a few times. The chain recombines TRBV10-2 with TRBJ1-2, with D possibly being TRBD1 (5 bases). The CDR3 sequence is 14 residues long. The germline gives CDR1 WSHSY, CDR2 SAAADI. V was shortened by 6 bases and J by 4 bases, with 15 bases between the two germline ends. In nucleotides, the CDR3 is TGCGCCAGCAGGGATTCGGGGGGAGGCTATGGCTACACCTTC. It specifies CASRDSGGGYGYTF.

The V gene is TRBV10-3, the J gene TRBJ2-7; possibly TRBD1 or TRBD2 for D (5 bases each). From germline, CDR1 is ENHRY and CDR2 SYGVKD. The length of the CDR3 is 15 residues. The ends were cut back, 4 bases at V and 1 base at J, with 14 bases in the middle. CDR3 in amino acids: CAISGKGTGSYEQYF. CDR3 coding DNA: TGTGCCATCAGTGGGAAGGGGACGGGGTCCTACGAGCAGTACTTC.

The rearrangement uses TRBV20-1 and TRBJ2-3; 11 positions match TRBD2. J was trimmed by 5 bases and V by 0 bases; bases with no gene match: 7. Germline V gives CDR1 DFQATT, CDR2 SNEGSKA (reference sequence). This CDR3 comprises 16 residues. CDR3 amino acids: CSARDLAGGYLDTQYF. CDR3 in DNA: TGCAGTGCTAGAGATTTAGCGGGGGGGTATCTAGATACGCAGTATTTT.

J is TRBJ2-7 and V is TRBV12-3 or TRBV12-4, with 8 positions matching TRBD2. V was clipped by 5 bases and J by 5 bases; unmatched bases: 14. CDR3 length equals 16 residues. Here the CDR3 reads CASSRPAPAGVNEQYF. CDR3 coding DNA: TGTGCCAGCAGTCGTCCAGCTCCAGCGGGAGTGAACGAGCAGTACTTC.

The CDR3 protein is CASSLDRGQTDTQYF. The CDR3 DNA follows: TGCGCCAGCAGCTTGGACAGGGGGCAGACAGATACGCAGTATTTT. The V gene is TRBV5-1, the J gene TRBJ2-3; 9 nucleotides agree with TRBD1. Germline V gene data show CDR1 as SGHRS and CDR2 as YFSETQ. Unmatched junction bases numbered 2, after V lost 0 bases and J lost 3 bases. The CDR3 runs 15 residues.

The CDR3 DNA is TGTGCCAGCAGCTTATATCAGGGGAATGAGCAGTTCTTC. Amino acids: CASSLYQGNEQFF. V usage is TRBV7-3 and J usage is TRBJ2-1; tentatively, D is TRBD1 (6 bases). This CDR3 is built from 13 residues. The germline V and J ends were trimmed by 2 bases and 7 bases, with 9 bases remaining between them. Germline loops: CDR1 SGHTA, CDR2 FQGTGA.

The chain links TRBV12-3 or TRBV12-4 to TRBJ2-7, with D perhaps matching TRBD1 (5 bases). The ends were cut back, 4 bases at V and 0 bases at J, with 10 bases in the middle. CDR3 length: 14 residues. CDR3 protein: CASSSQELSYEQYF. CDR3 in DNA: TGTGCCAGCAGTTCACAGGAGCTCTCCTACGAGCAGTACTTC.

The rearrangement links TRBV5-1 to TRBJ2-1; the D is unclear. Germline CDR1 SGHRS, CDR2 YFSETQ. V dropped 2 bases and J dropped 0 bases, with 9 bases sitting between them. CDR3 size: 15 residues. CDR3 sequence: CASSLERHSYNEQFF. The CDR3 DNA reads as TGCGCCAGCAGCTTAGAGAGGCACTCCTACAATGAGCAGTTCTTC.

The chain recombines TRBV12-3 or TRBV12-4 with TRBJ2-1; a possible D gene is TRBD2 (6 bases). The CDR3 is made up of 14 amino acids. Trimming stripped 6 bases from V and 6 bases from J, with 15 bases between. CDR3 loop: CASRLIGGPNEQFF. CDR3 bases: TGTGCCAGCAGACTGATCGGGGGACCCAATGAGCAGTTCTTC.

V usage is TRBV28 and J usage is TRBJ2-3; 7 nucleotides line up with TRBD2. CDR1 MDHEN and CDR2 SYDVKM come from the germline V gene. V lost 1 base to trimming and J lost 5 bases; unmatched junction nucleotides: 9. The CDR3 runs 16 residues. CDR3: CASSLSPSGGRDTQYF. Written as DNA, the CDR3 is TGTGCCAGCAGTTTATCTCCTAGCGGAGGTCGAGATACGCAGTATTTT.

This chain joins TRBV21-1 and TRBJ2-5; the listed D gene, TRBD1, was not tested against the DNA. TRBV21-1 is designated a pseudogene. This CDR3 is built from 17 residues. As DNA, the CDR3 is TGTGCCAGCAGCACCCGACCGTTACAGGTTTACCAAGAGACCCAGTACTTC. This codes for CASSTRPLQVYQETQYF.

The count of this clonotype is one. DNA for the CDR3: TGCAGTAAATTGGACGGCTACGAGCAGTACTTC. Translation: CSKLDGYEQYF. V is TRBV29-1 and J is TRBJ2-7; D unclear. This CDR3 has 11 residues. Germline V gene sequence: CDR1 SQVTM, CDR2 ANQGSEA.